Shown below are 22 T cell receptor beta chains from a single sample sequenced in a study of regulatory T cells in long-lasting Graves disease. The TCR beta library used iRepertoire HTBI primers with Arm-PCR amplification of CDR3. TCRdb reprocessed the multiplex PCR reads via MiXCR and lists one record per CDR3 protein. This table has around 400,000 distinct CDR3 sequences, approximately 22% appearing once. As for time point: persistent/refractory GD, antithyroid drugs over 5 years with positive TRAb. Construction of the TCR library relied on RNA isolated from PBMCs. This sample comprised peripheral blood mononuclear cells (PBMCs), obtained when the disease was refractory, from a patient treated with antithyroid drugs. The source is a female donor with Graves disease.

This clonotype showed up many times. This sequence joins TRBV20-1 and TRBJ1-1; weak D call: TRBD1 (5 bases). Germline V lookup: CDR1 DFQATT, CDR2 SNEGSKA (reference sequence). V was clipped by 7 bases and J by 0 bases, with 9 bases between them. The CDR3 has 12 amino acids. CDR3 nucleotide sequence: TGCAGTGTGACAGTCATGAACACTGAAGCTTTCTTT. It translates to CSVTVMNTEAFF.

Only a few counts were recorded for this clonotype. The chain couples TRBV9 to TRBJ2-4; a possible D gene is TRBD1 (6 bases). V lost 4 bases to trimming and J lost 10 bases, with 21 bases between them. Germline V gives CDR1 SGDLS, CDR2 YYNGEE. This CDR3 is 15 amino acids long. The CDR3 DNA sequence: TGTGCCAGCAGCTCTCGGACAGCCGTTGACGGTATTCAGTACTTC. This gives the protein CASSSRTAVDGIQYF.

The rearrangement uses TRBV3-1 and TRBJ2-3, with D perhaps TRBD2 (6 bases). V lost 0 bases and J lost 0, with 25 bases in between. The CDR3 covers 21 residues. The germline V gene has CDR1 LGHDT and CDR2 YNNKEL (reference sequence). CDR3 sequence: CASSQDQWGIAENPSTDTQYF. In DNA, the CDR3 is TGTGCCAGCAGCCAAGATCAGTGGGGAATAGCGGAAAACCCTAGCACAGATACGCAGTATTTT.

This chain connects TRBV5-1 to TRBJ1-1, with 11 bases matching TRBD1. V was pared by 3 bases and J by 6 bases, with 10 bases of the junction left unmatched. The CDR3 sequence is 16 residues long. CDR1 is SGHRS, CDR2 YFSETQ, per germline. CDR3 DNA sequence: TGCGCCAGCAGCTCGATTCCGGGACAGGGGGGGGCTGAAGCTTTCTTT. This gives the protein CASSSIPGQGGAEAFF.

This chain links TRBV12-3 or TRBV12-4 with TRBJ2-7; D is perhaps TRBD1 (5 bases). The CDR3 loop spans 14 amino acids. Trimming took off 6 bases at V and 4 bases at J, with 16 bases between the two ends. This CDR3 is CASRLQGNVYEQYF. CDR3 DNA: TGTGCCAGCAGACTTCAGGGAAACGTTTACGAGCAGTACTTC.

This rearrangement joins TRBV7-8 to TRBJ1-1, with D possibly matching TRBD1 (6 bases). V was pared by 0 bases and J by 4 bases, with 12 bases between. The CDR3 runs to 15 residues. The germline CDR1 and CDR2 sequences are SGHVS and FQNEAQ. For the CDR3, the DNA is TGTGCCAGCAGCTTAGCCACAGGGTGGAGCACTGAAGCTTTCTTT. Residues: CASSLATGWSTEAFF. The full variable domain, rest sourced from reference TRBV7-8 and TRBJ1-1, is GAGVSQSPRYKVAKRGQDVALRCDPISGHVSLFWYQQALGQGPEFLTYFQNEAQLDKSGLPSDRFFAERPEGSVSTLKIQRTQQEDSAVYLCASSLATGWSTEAFFGQGTRLTVV.

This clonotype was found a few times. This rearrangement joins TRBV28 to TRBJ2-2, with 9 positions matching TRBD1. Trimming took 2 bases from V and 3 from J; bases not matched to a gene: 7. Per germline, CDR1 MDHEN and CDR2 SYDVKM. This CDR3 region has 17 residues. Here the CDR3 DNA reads TGTGCCAGCAGTTTAACCGGGGGGACAGGGTACACCGGGGAGCTGTTTTTT. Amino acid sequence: CASSLTGGTGYTGELFF.

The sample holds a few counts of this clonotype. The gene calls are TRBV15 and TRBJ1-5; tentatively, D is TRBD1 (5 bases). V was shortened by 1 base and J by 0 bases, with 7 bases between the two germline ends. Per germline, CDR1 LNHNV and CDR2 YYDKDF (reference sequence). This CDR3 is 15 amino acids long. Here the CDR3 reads CATSRGQYSNQPQHF. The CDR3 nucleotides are TGTGCCACCAGCAGAGGACAGTATAGCAATCAGCCCCAGCATTTT.

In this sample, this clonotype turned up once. CDR3 DNA sequence: TGTGCCAGCAGCCCGGACGAAACTAGCACAGATACGCAGTATTTT. Translating gives CASSPDETSTDTQYF. The chain links TRBV11-2 to TRBJ2-3; D is ambiguous. The CDR3 runs to 15 residues. The V gene lost 5 bases and the J gene lost 0 bases, with 12 bases spanning the gap. Germline values: CDR1 SGHAT, CDR2 FQNNGV.

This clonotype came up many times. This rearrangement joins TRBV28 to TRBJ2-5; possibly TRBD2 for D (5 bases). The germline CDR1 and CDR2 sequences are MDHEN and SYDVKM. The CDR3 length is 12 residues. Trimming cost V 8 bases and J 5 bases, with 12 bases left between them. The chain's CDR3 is CASAGGFETQYF. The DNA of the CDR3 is TGTGCCAGCGCCGGAGGCTTTGAGACCCAGTACTTC.

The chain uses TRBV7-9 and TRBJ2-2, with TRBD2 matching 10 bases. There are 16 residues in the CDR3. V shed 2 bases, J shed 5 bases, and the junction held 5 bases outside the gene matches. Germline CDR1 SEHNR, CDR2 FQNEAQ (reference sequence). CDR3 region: CASSLQAGGPTGELFF. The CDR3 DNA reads TGTGCCAGCAGCTTACAAGCGGGAGGGCCTACCGGGGAGCTGTTTTTT.

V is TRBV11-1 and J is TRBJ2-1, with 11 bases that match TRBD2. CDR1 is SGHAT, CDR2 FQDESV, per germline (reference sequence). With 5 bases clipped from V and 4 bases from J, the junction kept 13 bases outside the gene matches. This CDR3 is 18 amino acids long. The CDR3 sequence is CASSRGLVAGGGYNEQFF. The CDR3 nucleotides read TGTGCCAGCAGCCGAGGTTTGGTAGCGGGAGGGGGTTACAATGAGCAGTTCTTC.

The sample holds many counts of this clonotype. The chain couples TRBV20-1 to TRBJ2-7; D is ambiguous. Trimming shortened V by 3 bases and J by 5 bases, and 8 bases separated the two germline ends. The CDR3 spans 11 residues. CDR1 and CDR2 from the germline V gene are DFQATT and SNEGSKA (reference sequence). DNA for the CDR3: TGCAGTGCTAGGAGCCCCGACGAGCAGTACTTC. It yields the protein CSARSPDEQYF.

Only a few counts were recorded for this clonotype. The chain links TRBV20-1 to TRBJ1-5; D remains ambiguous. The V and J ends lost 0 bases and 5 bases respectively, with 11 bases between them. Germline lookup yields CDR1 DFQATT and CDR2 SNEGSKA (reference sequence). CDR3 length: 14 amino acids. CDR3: CSARDDPGYQPQHF. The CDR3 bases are TGCAGTGCTAGAGATGACCCAGGCTATCAGCCCCAGCATTTT.

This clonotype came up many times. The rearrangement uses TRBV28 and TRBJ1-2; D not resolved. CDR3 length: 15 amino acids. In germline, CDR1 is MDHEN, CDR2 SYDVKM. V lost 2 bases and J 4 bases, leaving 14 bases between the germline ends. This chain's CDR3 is CASSLGDRVGYGYTF. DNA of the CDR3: TGTGCCAGCAGTTTAGGTGACCGAGTGGGCTATGGCTACACCTTC.

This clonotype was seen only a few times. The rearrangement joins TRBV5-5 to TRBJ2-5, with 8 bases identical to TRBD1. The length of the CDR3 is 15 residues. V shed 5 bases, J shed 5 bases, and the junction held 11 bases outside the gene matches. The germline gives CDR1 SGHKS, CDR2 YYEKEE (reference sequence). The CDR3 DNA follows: TGTGCCAGCAGTTTACTGGACAGGGAATATGAGACCCAGTACTTC. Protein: CASSLLDREYETQYF.

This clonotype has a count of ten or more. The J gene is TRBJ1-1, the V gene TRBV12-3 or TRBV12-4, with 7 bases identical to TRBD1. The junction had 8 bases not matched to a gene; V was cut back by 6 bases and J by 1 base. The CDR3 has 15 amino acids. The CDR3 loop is CASSHMDRRNTEAFF. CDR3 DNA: TGTGCCAGCAGCCACATGGACAGGAGGAACACTGAAGCTTTCTTT.

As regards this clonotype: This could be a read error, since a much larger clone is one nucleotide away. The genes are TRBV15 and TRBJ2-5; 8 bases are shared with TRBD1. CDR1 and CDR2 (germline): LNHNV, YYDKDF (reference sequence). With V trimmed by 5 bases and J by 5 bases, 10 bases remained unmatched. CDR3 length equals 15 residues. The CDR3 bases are TGTGCCACCAGCTCAGTACCAGGGGGCGGGGAGACCCAGTACTTC. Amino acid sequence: CATSSVPGGGETQYF. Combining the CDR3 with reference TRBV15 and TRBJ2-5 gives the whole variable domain DAMVIQNPRYQVTQFGKPVTLSCSQTLNHNVMYWYQQKSSQAPKLLFHYYDKDFNNEADTPDNFQSRRPNTSFCFLDIRSPGLGDTAMYLCATSSVPGGGETQYFGPGTRLLVL.

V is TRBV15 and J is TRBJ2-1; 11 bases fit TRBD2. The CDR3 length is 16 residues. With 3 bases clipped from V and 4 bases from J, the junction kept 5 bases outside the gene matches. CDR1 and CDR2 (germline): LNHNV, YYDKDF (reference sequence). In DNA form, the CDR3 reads TGTGCCACCAGCAGGACACTAGCGGGAGCTTACAATGAGCAGTTCTTC. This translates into CATSRTLAGAYNEQFF.

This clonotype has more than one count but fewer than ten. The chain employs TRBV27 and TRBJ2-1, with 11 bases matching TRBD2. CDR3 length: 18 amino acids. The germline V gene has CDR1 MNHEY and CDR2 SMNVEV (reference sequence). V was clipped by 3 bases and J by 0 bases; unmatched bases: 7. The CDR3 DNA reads TGTGCCAGCAGTTTCCTAGCGGGAGGACCAAGCTCCTACAATGAGCAGTTCTTC. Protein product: CASSFLAGGPSSYNEQFF.

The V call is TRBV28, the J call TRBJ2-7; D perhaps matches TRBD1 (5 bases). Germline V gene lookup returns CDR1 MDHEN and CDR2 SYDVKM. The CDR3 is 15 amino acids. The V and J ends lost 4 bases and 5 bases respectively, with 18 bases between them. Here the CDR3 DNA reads TGTGCCAGCAGTTATCCAGACAGACTCGCCAACGAGCAGTACTTC. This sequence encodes CASSYPDRLANEQYF.

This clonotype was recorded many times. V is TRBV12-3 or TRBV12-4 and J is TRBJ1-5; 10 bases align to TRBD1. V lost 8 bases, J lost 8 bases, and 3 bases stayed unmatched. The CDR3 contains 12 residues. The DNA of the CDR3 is TGTGCCAGCCGGGGACAGGGGAAGCCCCAGCATTTT. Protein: CASRGQGKPQHF.